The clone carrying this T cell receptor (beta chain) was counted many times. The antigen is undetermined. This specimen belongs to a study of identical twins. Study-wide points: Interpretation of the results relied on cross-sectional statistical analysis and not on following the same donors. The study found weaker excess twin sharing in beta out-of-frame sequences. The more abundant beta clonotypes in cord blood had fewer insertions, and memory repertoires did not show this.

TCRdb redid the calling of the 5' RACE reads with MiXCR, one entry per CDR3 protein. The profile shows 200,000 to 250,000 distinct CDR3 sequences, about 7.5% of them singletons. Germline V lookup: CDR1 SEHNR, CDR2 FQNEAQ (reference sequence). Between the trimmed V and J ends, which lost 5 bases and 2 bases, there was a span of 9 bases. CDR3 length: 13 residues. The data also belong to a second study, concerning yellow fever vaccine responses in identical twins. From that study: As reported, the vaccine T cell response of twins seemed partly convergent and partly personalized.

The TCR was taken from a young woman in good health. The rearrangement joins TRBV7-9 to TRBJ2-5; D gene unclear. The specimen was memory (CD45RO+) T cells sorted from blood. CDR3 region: CASSTRPQETQYF. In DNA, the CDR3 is TGTGCCAGCAGCACCCGACCGCAAGAGACCCAGTACTTC.